Below are 18 T cell receptor beta chains sequenced from a single sample in a study of T cell changes during pregnancy in multiple sclerosis. Some clones are missing from TCRdb's copy, which holds only in-frame ones; the method was immunoSEQ multiplex PCR. The profile covers roughly 69,000 clones, with about 91% appearing a single time and about 0.3% taken by the ten largest. Sample: CD4+ T cells from peripheral blood mononuclear cells, taken in the third trimester of pregnancy. The receptors shown here come from a female donor in good health, enrolled as a control in a pregnancy study.

The chain recombines TRBV5-1 with TRBJ1-1; 8 nucleotides line up with TRBD1. This CDR3 contains 13 residues. The V gene's germline CDR1 is SGHRS and CDR2 YFSETQ. The J segment lost 7 bases and the V segment lost 4 bases, leaving 6 bases of the junction unmatched. The CDR3 region has the DNA TGCGCCAGCAGCACGGGGACAGGATATGAAGCTTTCTTT. This gives the protein CASSTGTGYEAFF.

J is TRBJ1-4 and V is TRBV11-2; no clear D gene. The CDR3 covers 14 residues. Germline V gene sequence: CDR1 SGHAT, CDR2 FQNNGV. With 6 bases removed from V and 2 bases from J, the gap between germline ends came to 10 bases. CDR3 amino acids: CASSNRITNEKLFF. The CDR3, as DNA: TGTGCCAGCAGTAACAGAATCACTAATGAAAAACTGTTTTTT.

This chain uses TRBV2 with TRBJ1-1; D remains ambiguous. The CDR3 is made up of 13 amino acids. Germline V gene data show CDR1 as SNHLY and CDR2 as FYNNEI. V lost 7 bases and J 0 bases, leaving 9 bases between the germline ends. CDR3 sequence: CASTEVMNTEAFF. DNA for the CDR3: TGTGCCAGCACGGAGGTTATGAACACTGAAGCTTTCTTT. The full variable domain, completed using reference TRBV2 and TRBJ1-1, is EPEVTQTPSHQVTQMGQEVILRCVPISNHLYFYWYRQILGQKVEFLVSFYNNEISEKSEIFDDQFSVERPDGSNFTLKIRSTKLEDSAMYFCASTEVMNTEAFFGQGTRLTVV.

The V gene is TRBV6-5, the J gene TRBJ1-5; 7 positions agree with TRBD1. J was trimmed by 0 bases and V by 4 bases; bases with no gene match: 3. Germline lookup yields CDR1 MNHEY and CDR2 SVGAGI. This CDR3 contains 15 residues. The CDR3 sequence is CASSSDRSSNQPQHF. For the CDR3, the DNA is TGTGCCAGCAGTTCGGACAGGAGTAGCAATCAGCCCCAGCATTTT.

The V and J genes are TRBV30 and TRBJ1-2; D possibly corresponds to TRBD1 (6 bases). The CDR3 has 12 residues. Germline CDR1 and CDR2: GTSNPN and SVGIG (reference sequence). Trimming removed 2 bases at V and 5 bases at J, with 9 bases between. CDR3 sequence: CAWSSGAYGYTF. CDR3 nucleotide sequence: TGTGCCTGGAGTTCAGGGGCATATGGCTACACCTTC.

This clone was counted a few times. The genes are TRBV4-1 and TRBJ1-1; 10 bases match TRBD1. Germline V lookup: CDR1 MGHRA, CDR2 YSYEKL. The CDR3 loop spans 14 amino acids. Trimming cost V 5 bases and J 1 base; bases outside gene matches: 1. The CDR3 region is CASSRQGANTEAFF. CDR3 DNA: TGCGCCAGCAGCAGACAGGGGGCGAACACTGAAGCTTTCTTT.

V gene TRBV19 combines with J gene TRBJ1-1, with D perhaps matching TRBD1 (6 bases). The V gene's germline CDR1 is LNHDA and CDR2 SQIVND (reference sequence). The CDR3 sequence is 15 residues long. V lost 3 bases, J lost 3 bases, and 14 bases lay in between. This chain's CDR3 is CASSINRDPDTEAFF. The DNA for the CDR3 is TGTGCCAGTAGTATCAACAGGGACCCGGACACTGAAGCTTTCTTT.

The chain links TRBV19 to TRBJ1-3; D gene unclear. This CDR3 spans 14 amino acids. CDR1 and CDR2 from the germline V gene are LNHDA and SQIVND (reference sequence). The ends were cut back, 4 bases at V and 0 bases at J, with 7 bases in the middle. The chain's CDR3 is CASSNSYSGNTIYF. The DNA for the CDR3 is TGTGCCAGTAGTAACAGCTACTCTGGAAACACCATATATTTT.

The J gene is TRBJ1-2, the V gene TRBV7-2; D gene unclear. V was pared by 4 bases and J by 8 bases, with 14 bases between. Germline CDR1 and CDR2: SGHTA and FQGNSA. CDR3 length equals 13 residues. The CDR3 DNA sequence: TGTGCCAGCAGCTCCTTAGGAGGTCGGGGCTACACCTTC. It encodes CASSSLGGRGYTF.

The DNA of the CDR3 is TGTGCCAGCAGCTCTCGAACTAGCGGGACGGTAGATACGCAGTATTTT. Translating gives CASSSRTSGTVDTQYF. V gene TRBV7-3 combines with J gene TRBJ2-3, with 10 bases matching TRBD2. J gave up 5 bases and V 4 bases, and 9 bases lay outside the gene matches. The germline V gene has CDR1 SGHTA and CDR2 FQGTGA. The CDR3 is 16 residues long.

The chain combines TRBV7-2 with TRBJ2-5; D gene uncertain. CDR1 and CDR2 (germline): SGHTA, FQGNSA. The V and J ends lost 5 bases and 1 base respectively, with 5 bases between them. CDR3 length equals 12 residues. This chain's CDR3 is CASSGPQETQYF. DNA for the CDR3: TGTGCCAGCAGCGGGCCCCAAGAGACCCAGTACTTC.

The chain combines TRBV6-1 with TRBJ2-1; a weak D match, TRBD1 (6 bases). Germline CDR1 and CDR2: MNHNS and SASEGT. The CDR3 extends over 13 amino acids. V was pared by 7 bases and J by 3 bases, with 10 bases between. CDR3 sequence: CASNRDNYNEQFF. CDR3 in DNA: TGTGCCAGCAACCGGGACAACTACAATGAGCAGTTCTTC.

The chain carries TRBV4-1 and TRBJ1-3, with D tentatively TRBD1 (5 bases). This CDR3 has 21 amino acids. Germline lookup yields CDR1 MGHRA and CDR2 YSYEKL. Trimming shortened V by 2 bases and J by 2 bases, and 28 bases separated the two germline ends. The CDR3 region has the DNA TGCGCCAGCAGCCAACTGGGAAGTATTGGTCAGGGAAAAAGGACTGGAAACACCATATATTTT. This gives the protein CASSQLGSIGQGKRTGNTIYF.

This chain connects TRBV25-1 to TRBJ1-6; perhaps TRBD1 as D (6 bases). The germline V and J ends were trimmed by 5 bases and 7 bases, with 12 bases remaining between them. This CDR3 region has 14 residues. CDR1 and CDR2 from the germline V gene are MGHDK and SYGVNS. As DNA, the CDR3 is TGTGCCAGCAGTTACAGGGAGTTGAATTCACCCCTCCACTTT. It yields the protein CASSYRELNSPLHF.

The chain has TRBV7-2 and TRBJ1-1; no definite D call. The CDR3 has 14 amino acids. The ends were cut back, 4 bases at V and 4 bases at J, with 13 bases in the middle. Germline assignment: CDR1 SGHTA and CDR2 FQGNSA. CDR3 amino acids: CASSSNAGFTEAFF. DNA for the CDR3: TGTGCCAGCAGCTCAAACGCGGGGTTCACTGAAGCTTTCTTT. Full variable domain (outside the CDR3, taken from reference TRBV7-2 and TRBJ1-1): GAGVSQSPSNKVTEKGKDVELRCDPISGHTALYWYRQSLGQGLEFLIYFQGNSAPDKSGLPSDRFSAERTGGSVSTLTIQRTQQEDSAVYLCASSSNAGFTEAFFGQGTRLTVV.

The rearrangement uses TRBV7-3 and TRBJ1-2; D perhaps matches TRBD1 (6 bases). V was clipped by 5 bases and J by 2 bases, with 9 bases between them. The CDR3 covers 13 residues. Germline V gene data show CDR1 as SGHTA and CDR2 as FQGTGA. CDR3 sequence reads: CASSPGQNYGYTF. The CDR3 DNA follows: TGTGCCAGCAGCCCCGGACAGAACTATGGCTACACCTTC.

This rearrangement joins TRBV19 to TRBJ2-3, with 7 bases lining up with TRBD1. The length of the CDR3 is 13 residues. Germline V gives CDR1 LNHDA, CDR2 SQIVND (reference sequence). V shed 9 bases and J 10 bases; nucleotides not matched to a gene: 13. The CDR3 DNA reads as TGTGCCAGCGGCAACCGGGACAGCGAGTCGCAGTATTTT. Translating gives CASGNRDSESQYF.

This rearrangement joins TRBV30 to TRBJ1-2; possible D gene TRBD1, 6 bases. The V and J ends lost 3 bases and 3 bases respectively, with 11 bases between them. Germline CDR1 and CDR2: GTSNPN and SVGIG (reference sequence). The CDR3 sequence is 13 residues long. CDR3 bases: TGTGCCTGGAGGGCCGGACAGTACTATGGCTACACCTTC. Encoded protein: CAWRAGQYYGYTF.